What follows are 17 T cell receptor beta chains derived from one specimen sequenced in a study of blood T cells in healthy people across ages. A second about 6 to 11 cycle PCR used barcoded and J-beta primers. Each CDR3 protein is one row after TCRdb ran MiXCR on the 5' RACE reads. The repertoire holds over 1,500,000 distinct CDR3 sequences, with about 50% as singletons. Sequencing was performed on blood. The receptors were sampled from a woman in her thirties or forties in good health.

The CDR3 DNA sequence: TGTGCCAGCAGTGAAGGACCCAGGGGCTATGGCTACACCTTC. It encodes CASSEGPRGYGYTF. The rearrangement joins TRBV6-1 to TRBJ1-2; tentatively, D is TRBD1 (6 bases). The CDR3 loop spans 14 amino acids. The V end lost 1 base, the J end lost 4 bases, and 10 bases lay between the germline ends. Per germline, CDR1 MNHNS and CDR2 SASEGT.

This clonotype turned up a few times. The chain employs TRBV6-2 or TRBV6-3 and TRBJ2-3; possible D gene TRBD1, 6 bases. The CDR3 spans 14 residues. CDR1 MNHEY and CDR2 SVGEGT come from the germline V gene. V was cut by 8 bases and J by 4 bases, with 16 bases left in between. CDR3 DNA sequence: TGTGCCAGCTGGGAAACCGGGACACCAGATACGCAGTATTTT. Translation: CASWETGTPDTQYF.

This chain connects TRBV5-1 to TRBJ2-1, with TRBD2 identical over 10 bases. The V gene's germline CDR1 is SGHRS and CDR2 YFSETQ. This CDR3 spans 17 amino acids. Trimming at V came to 2 bases and at J to 4 bases, leaving 9 bases not matched to a gene. CDR3 sequence: CASSLSGGAARYNEQFF. The DNA of the CDR3 is TGCGCCAGCAGCTTAAGCGGGGGGGCCGCCAGGTACAATGAGCAGTTCTTC.

The rearrangement links TRBV7-9 to TRBJ2-5, with no clear D. The CDR3 length is 14 residues. CDR1 and CDR2 from the germline V gene are SEHNR and FQNEAQ (reference sequence). The V end was cut by 5 bases, the J end by 1 base, with 11 bases between. In nucleotides, the CDR3 is TGTGCCAGCAGCGTAAACCAGGTCCAAGAGACCCAGTACTTC. This codes for CASSVNQVQETQYF.

The sample holds a few counts of this clonotype. The chain uses TRBV10-3 and TRBJ2-1; D uncertain. Looked up from germline, CDR1 is ENHRY and CDR2 is SYGVKD. The CDR3 totals 16 residues. Trimming removed 0 bases at V and 5 bases at J, with 14 bases between. CDR3 nucleotides: TGTGCCATCAGTGAGTCGTGGTCCTCAACCCACAATGAGCAGTTCTTC. Translating it yields CAISESWSSTHNEQFF.

This clonotype was picked up a small number of times. This chain uses TRBV20-1 with TRBJ2-3; 7 bases are a match to TRBD2. V was pared by 3 bases and J by 8 bases, with 14 bases of the junction left unmatched. CDR3 length: 15 residues. Germline V gene data show CDR1 as DFQATT and CDR2 as SNEGSKA (reference sequence). CDR3 bases: TGCAGTGCTAGGTCGTATCGCGGGGGAGGGGCTACGCAGTATTTT. Translation gives CSARSYRGGGATQYF.

This clonotype was seen more than once but under ten times. The chain is built from TRBV20-1 and TRBJ2-1; 7 bases map to TRBD2. V gave up 4 bases and J gave up 0 bases; unmatched junction bases: 9. The V gene's germline CDR1 is DFQATT and CDR2 SNEGSKA (reference sequence). This CDR3 has 16 residues. CDR3 residues: CSANPPRTSSYNEQFF. The CDR3 DNA follows: TGCAGTGCTAACCCTCCCCGGACTAGCTCCTACAATGAGCAGTTCTTC.

V and J are TRBV6-2 or TRBV6-3 and TRBJ2-5; 8 bases align to TRBD1. The junction had 12 bases not matched to a gene; V was cut back by 7 bases and J by 2 bases. The CDR3 extends over 16 amino acids. Germline-derived CDR1 and CDR2 are MNHEY and SVGEGT. CDR3 region: CASNSRRGQGQETQYF. As DNA, the CDR3 is TGTGCCAGCAACTCCCGGCGTGGACAGGGTCAAGAGACCCAGTACTTC.

This chain joins TRBV20-1 and TRBJ2-5; 9 nucleotides line up with TRBD2. This CDR3 has 13 amino acids. The junction had 10 bases not matched to a gene; V was cut back by 5 bases and J by 9 bases. Germline V lookup: CDR1 DFQATT, CDR2 SNEGSKA (reference sequence). The CDR3 reads CSASAGLAGPQYF. The CDR3 region has the DNA TGCAGTGCTTCCGCGGGGCTAGCGGGGCCCCAGTACTTC.

The chain links TRBV29-1 to TRBJ1-5; maybe TRBD1 (6 bases). This CDR3 comprises 15 residues. Germline V gene data show CDR1 as SQVTM and CDR2 as ANQGSEA. The V end lost 8 bases, the J end lost 1 base, and 18 bases lay between the germline ends. The CDR3 loop is CSFSPTGGSNQPQHF. The CDR3 nucleotides read TGCAGCTTTTCTCCGACAGGTGGGAGCAATCAGCCCCAGCATTTT.

DNA for the CDR3: TGTGCCAGCAGTGAATATGTAAATGAGCAGTTCTTC. This gives the protein CASSEYVNEQFF. This sequence joins TRBV25-1 and TRBJ2-1; D ambiguous. The V end was cut by 0 bases, the J end by 7 bases, with 4 bases between. Germline assignment: CDR1 MGHDK and CDR2 SYGVNS. The CDR3 runs to 12 residues.

The genes are TRBV24-1 and TRBJ2-1; the match to TRBD2 covers 12 bases. The CDR3 extends over 14 amino acids. Germline CDR1 reads KGHDR; CDR2 reads SFDVKD. The V gene end was trimmed by 2 bases and the J gene end by 15 bases; junction bases not matched to a gene: 7. The CDR3 protein is CATSDSILAGGSFF. Here the CDR3 DNA reads TGTGCCACCAGTGATTCGATACTAGCGGGGGGATCGTTCTTC.

The chain recombines TRBV14 with TRBJ2-5; TRBD1 matches at 7 bases. Trimming cost V 0 bases and J 4 bases; bases outside gene matches: 5. The CDR3 runs 15 residues. Germline-derived CDR1 and CDR2 are SGHDN and FVKESK. The CDR3 DNA follows: TGTGCCAGCAGCCAAGACGAAGGGGGCAGAGAGACCCAGTACTTC. As protein: CASSQDEGGRETQYF.

Concerning this clonotype itself: No DNA is shown, since the ends of the CDR3 on it are uncertain; the CDR3 is the one TCRdb lists. This chain joins TRBV27 and TRBJ1-1; TRBD1, the table's D call, lacks a check against the DNA. The CDR3 is 15 amino acids in total, end residues counted. CDR1 is MNHEY, CDR2 SMNVEV, per germline (reference sequence). This chain's CDR3 is CASSFWRGGITEAFF.

As DNA, the CDR3 is TGTGCCAGCAGTGTTTCAGGTGGACAGGGGTACAATGAGCAGTTCTTC. Protein: CASSVSGGQGYNEQFF. This chain links TRBV6-1 with TRBJ2-1; 9 bases map to TRBD1. The CDR3 is 16 amino acids. V gave up 4 bases and J gave up 4 bases; unmatched junction bases: 8. CDR1 and CDR2 from the germline V gene are MNHNS and SASEGT.

This sequence joins TRBV7-2 and TRBJ1-5; possible D gene TRBD1, 5 bases. This CDR3 has 15 amino acids. Trimming left V 6 bases short and J 2 bases short, with 14 bases between. Per germline, CDR1 SGHTA and CDR2 FQGNSA. The CDR3 nucleotides read TGTGCCAGCAGTCAAGGGCTAGGGGGCAATCAGCCCCAGCATTTT. Amino acid sequence: CASSQGLGGNQPQHF.

This chain connects TRBV20-1 to TRBJ2-5; D perhaps matches TRBD1 (5 bases). V was cut by 6 bases and J by 5 bases, with 16 bases left in between. Germline-derived CDR1 and CDR2 are DFQATT and SNEGSKA (reference sequence). This CDR3 has 13 amino acids. In nucleotides, the CDR3 is TGCAGTGCGCCAGTTAACCCAGGGGAGACCCAGTACTTC. Protein sequence: CSAPVNPGETQYF.